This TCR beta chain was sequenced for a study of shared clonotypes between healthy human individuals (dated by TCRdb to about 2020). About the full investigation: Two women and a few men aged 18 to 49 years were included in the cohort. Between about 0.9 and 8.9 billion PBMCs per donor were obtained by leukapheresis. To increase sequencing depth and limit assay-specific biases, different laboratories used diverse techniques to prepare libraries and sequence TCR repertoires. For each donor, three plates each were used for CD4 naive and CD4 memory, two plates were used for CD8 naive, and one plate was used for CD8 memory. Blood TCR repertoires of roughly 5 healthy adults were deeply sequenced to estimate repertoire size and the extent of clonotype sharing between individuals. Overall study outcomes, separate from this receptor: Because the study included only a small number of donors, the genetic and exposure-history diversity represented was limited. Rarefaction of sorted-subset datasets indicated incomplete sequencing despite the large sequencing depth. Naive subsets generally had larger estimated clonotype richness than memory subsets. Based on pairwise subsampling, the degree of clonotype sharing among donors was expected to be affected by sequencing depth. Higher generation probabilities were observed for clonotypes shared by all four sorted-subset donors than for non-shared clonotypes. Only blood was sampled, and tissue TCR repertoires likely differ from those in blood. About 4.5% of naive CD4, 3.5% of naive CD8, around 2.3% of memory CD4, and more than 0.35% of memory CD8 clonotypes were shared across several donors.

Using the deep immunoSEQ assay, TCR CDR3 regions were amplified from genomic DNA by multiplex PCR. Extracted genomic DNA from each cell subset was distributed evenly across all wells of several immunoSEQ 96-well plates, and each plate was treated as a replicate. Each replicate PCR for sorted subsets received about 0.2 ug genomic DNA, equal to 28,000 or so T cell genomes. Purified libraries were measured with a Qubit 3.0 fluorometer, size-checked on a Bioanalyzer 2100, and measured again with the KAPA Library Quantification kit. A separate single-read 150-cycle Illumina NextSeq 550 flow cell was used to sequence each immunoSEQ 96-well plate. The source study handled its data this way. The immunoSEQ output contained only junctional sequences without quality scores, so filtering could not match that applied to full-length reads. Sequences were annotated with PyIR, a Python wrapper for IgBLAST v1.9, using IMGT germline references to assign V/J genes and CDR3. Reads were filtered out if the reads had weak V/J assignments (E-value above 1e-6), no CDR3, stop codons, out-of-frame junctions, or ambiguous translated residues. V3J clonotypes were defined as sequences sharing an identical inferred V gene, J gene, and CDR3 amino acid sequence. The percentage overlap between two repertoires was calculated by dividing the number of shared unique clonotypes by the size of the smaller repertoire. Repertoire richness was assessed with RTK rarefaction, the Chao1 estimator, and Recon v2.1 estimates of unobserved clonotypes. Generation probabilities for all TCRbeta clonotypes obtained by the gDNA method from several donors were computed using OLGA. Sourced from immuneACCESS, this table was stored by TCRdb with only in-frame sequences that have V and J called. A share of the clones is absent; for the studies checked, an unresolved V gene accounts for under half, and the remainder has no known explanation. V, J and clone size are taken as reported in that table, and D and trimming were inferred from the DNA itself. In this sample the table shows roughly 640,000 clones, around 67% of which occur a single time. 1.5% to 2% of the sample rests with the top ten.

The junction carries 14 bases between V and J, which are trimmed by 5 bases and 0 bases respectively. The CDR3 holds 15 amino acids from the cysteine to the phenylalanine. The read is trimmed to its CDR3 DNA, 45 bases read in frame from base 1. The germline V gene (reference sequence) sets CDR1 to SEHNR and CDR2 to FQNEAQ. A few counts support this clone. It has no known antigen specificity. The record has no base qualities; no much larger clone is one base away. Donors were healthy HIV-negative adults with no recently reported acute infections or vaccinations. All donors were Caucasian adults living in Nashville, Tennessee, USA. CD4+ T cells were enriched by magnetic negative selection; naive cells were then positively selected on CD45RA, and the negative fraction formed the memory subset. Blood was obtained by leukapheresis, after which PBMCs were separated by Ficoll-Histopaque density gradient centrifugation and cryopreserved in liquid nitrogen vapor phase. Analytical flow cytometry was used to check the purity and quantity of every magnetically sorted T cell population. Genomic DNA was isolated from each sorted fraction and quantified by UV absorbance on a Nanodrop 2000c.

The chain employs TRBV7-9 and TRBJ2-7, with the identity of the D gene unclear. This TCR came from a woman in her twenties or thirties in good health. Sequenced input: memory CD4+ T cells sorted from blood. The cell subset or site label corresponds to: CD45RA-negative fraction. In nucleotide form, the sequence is TGTGCCAGCAGCGTAGGGATTTATCGCTCCTACGAGCAGTACTTC. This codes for CASSVGIYRSYEQYF.